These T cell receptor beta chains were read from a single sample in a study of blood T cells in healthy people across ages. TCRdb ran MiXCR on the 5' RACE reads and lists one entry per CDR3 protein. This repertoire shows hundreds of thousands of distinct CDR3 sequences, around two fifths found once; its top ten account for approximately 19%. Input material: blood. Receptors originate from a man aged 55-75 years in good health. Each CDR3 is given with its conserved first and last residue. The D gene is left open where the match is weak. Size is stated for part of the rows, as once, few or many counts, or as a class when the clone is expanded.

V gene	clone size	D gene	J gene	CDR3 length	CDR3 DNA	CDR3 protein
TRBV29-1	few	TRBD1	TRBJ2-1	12	TGCAGCGCGGGACAGACCTACAATGAGCAGTTCTTC	CSAGQTYNEQFF
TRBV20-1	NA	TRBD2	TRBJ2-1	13	TGCAGCCGAGCGGGGGCCCTCGGGAATGAGCAGTTCTTC	CSRAGALGNEQFF
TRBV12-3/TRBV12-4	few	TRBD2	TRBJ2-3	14	TGTGCCAGCAGTTTGCGGGGGGCTTCGGATACGCAGTATTTT	CASSLRGASDTQYF
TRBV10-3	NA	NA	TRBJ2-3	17	TGTGCCACCGGAGAGGGTAGCGGCCGAATGGGGACAGATACGCAGTATTTT	CATGEGSGRMGTDTQYF
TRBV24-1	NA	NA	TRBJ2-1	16	TGTGCCACCAGTGACACCACAGGACGTACCAACAATGAGCAGTTCTTC	CATSDTTGRTNNEQFF
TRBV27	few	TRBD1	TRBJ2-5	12	TGTGCCAGCCGGGACAGGGGGCTAGTGCAGTACTTC	CASRDRGLVQYF
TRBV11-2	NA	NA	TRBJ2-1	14	TGTGCCAGCAGCTTACTCGACAGACCTGGCGAGCAGTTCTTC	CASSLLDRPGEQFF
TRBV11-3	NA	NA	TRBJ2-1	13	TGTGCCAGCAGCCCCCGCCTGGGGACTGAGCAGTTCTTC	CASSPRLGTEQFF
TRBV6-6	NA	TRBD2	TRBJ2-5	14	TGTGCCAGCAGTGCCAGACTAGCTCAAGAGACCCAGTACTTC	CASSARLAQETQYF
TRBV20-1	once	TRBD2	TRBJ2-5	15	TGCAGTACTAGTAGCGGGGGCTCTCCGGGGGAGACCCAGTACTTC	CSTSSGGSPGETQYF
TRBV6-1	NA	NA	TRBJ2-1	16	TGTGCCAGCCCGCCGGTATGGGGCAGCTACGACAATGAGCAGTTCTTC	CASPPVWGSYDNEQFF
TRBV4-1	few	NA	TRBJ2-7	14	TGCGCCAGCAGCCAAGGCGGCAGGGGAAGCGAGCAGTACTTC	CASSQGGRGSEQYF
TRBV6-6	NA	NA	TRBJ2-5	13	TGTGTCAGCAGTTACACAGTCCAAGAGACCCAGTACTTC	CVSSYTVQETQYF
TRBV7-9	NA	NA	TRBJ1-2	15	TGTGCCAGCAGCCAAGGGGGGGCCCCTAACTATGGCTACACCTTC	CASSQGGAPNYGYTF
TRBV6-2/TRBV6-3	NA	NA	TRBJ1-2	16	TGTGCCAGCAGTTACACGGACCAACAAAGAAACTATGGCTACACCTTC	CASSYTDQQRNYGYTF
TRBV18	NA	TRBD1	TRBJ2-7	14	TGTGCCAGCTCCAGACAGGGTGGGTCCTACGGGCAGTACTTC	CASSRQGGSYGQYF
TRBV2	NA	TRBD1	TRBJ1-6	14	TGTGCCAGCAGTGATAGACAGGGTAATTCACCCCTCCACTTT	CASSDRQGNSPLHF
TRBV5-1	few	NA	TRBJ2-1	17	TGCGCCAGCAGTTTCTCAGGGTCAACACTCTCCTACAATGAGCAGTTCTTC	CASSFSGSTLSYNEQFF
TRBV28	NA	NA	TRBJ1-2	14	TGTGCCAGCAGTTTCTCAGCCGACATTTATGGCTACACCTTC	CASSFSADIYGYTF
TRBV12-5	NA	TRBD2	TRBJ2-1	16	TGTGCTAGTGGTCCCGGGACTAGCGGGGGGTACAATGAGCAGTTCTTC	CASGPGTSGGYNEQFF
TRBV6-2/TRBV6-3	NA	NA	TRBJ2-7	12	TGTGCCAGCAGTTACACCCGCGACGAGCAGTACTTC	CASSYTRDEQYF
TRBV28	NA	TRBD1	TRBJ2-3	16	TGTGCCAGCAGCTCGACCGGGACAGGGGGTGCAGATACGCAGTATTTT	CASSSTGTGGADTQYF
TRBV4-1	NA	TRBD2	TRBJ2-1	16	TGCGCCAGCAGCCAACCTTGGGCTAGCGGGGGACGTGTGCAGTTCTTC	CASSQPWASGGRVQFF